The 30 T cell receptor beta chains presented below share a single source sample, sequenced in a study of PD-1 blockade in classical Hodgkin lymphoma. All the patients suffered relapse after autologous stem cell transplantation, and brentuximab vedotin exposure differed. Assay: immunoSEQ multiplex PCR; the TCRdb copy retains only in-frame clones and omits some. The sample includes some 84,000 clones, around 90% of them seen just once. Sequenced material: peripheral blood mononuclear cells (PBMCs), taken at baseline. The receptors derive from a human donor with classical Hodgkin lymphoma.

The V and J genes are TRBV6-6 and TRBJ2-5, with D perhaps TRBD1 or TRBD2 (5 bases each). V was pared by 6 bases and J by 3 bases, with 11 bases between. Germline CDR1 is MNHNY and CDR2 is SVGAGI (reference sequence). The CDR3 runs to 13 residues. This CDR3 reads CASRGVGKETQYF. CDR3 nucleotide sequence: TGTGCCAGCAGGGGGGTGGGGAAAGAGACCCAGTACTTC.

CDR3 region: CASSLDQKNEQFF. The CDR3 nucleotides read TGTGCCAGCAGTTTGGACCAAAAGAATGAGCAGTTCTTC. V usage is TRBV27 and J usage is TRBJ2-1; D gene uncertain. V was cut by 3 bases and J by 7 bases, with 10 bases left in between. The germline CDR1 and CDR2 sequences are MNHEY and SMNVEV (reference sequence). This CDR3 is built from 13 residues.

This rearrangement joins TRBV4-1 to TRBJ2-5; D gene ambiguous. Per germline, CDR1 MGHRA and CDR2 YSYEKL. The ends were cut back, 0 bases at V and 1 base at J, with 9 bases in the middle. This CDR3 is built from 15 residues. The CDR3 protein is CASSQDHGTQETQYF. As DNA, the CDR3 is TGCGCCAGCAGCCAAGATCACGGAACCCAAGAGACCCAGTACTTC.

The V gene is TRBV6-5, the J gene TRBJ2-7; D perhaps matches TRBD1 (5 bases). This CDR3 contains 15 residues. Trimming removed 0 bases at V and 5 bases at J, with 14 bases between. The germline gives CDR1 MNHEY, CDR2 SVGAGI. The CDR3: CASSYSAGLLDEQYF. CDR3 nucleotides: TGTGCCAGCAGTTACTCGGCAGGGCTACTCGACGAGCAGTACTTC.

This chain connects TRBV5-1 to TRBJ2-1; the match to TRBD1 covers 12 bases. V gave up 4 bases and J gave up 0 bases; unmatched junction bases: 23. The CDR3 runs to 23 residues. Per the germline V gene, CDR1 is SGHRS and CDR2 is YFSETQ. CDR3 DNA: TGCGCCAGCAGCGGGGGGACAGGGGGCAAATCCCCGGACTGGCCGAGCTCCTACAATGAGCAGTTCTTC. Translation gives CASSGGTGGKSPDWPSSYNEQFF.

The chain joins TRBV5-6 to TRBJ2-1; 7 nucleotides match TRBD2. This CDR3 is built from 17 residues. CDR1 and CDR2 (germline): SGHDT, YYEEEE. V shed 3 bases and J 2 bases; nucleotides not matched to a gene: 11. CDR3: CASSSWSAGAAYNEQFF. DNA of the CDR3: TGTGCCAGCAGCTCTTGGTCGGCGGGAGCAGCCTACAATGAGCAGTTCTTC. Full variable domain (outside the CDR3, taken from reference TRBV5-6 and TRBJ2-1): DAGVTQSPTHLIKTRGQQVTLRCSPKSGHDTVSWYQQALGQGPQFIFQYYEEEERQRGNFPDRFSGHQFPNYSSELNVNALLLGDSALYLCASSSWSAGAAYNEQFFGPGTRLTVL.

A single count supports this clone. This chain connects TRBV27 to TRBJ2-2; 7 nucleotides match TRBD1. CDR1 is MNHEY, CDR2 SMNVEV, per germline (reference sequence). Trimming removed 7 bases from V and 0 bases from J; junction bases left unmatched: 14. This CDR3 has 18 amino acids. CDR3 loop: CASTSPGQLITNTGELFF. CDR3 nucleotide sequence: TGTGCCAGCACCTCCCCGGGACAGCTTATTACGAACACCGGGGAGCTGTTTTTT.

The chain has TRBV18 and TRBJ1-2, with 10 bases aligning to TRBD1. V dropped 5 bases and J dropped 7; count of bases not matched to a gene: 10. Germline CDR1 is KGHSH and CDR2 is LQKENI. This CDR3 region has 15 residues. The CDR3 nucleotides read TGTGCCAGCTCAAGCCGGGACAGGGGTGATTCTGGCTACACCTTC. As protein: CASSSRDRGDSGYTF. The variable domain in full, completed from reference TRBV18 and TRBJ1-2, reads NAGVMQNPRHLVRRRGQEARLRCSPMKGHSHVYWYRQLPEEGLKFMVYLQKENIIDESGMPKERFSAEFPKEGPSILRIQQVVRGDSAAYFCASSSRDRGDSGYTFGSGTRLTVV.

The chain has TRBV30 and TRBJ1-4, with D maybe TRBD1 (6 bases). This CDR3 contains 12 residues. The V gene's germline CDR1 is GTSNPN and CDR2 SVGIG (reference sequence). Trimming shortened V by 3 bases and J by 8 bases, and 10 bases separated the two germline ends. As DNA, the CDR3 is TGTGCCTGGAGAGGGGGTAGGGAAAAACTGTTTTTT. Amino acid sequence: CAWRGGREKLFF.

The rearrangement uses TRBV13 and TRBJ2-7; 11 bases agree with TRBD2. The CDR3 is 17 residues long. Germline assignment: CDR1 PRHDT and CDR2 FYEKMQ (reference sequence). The ends lost 1 base at V and 0 bases at J; junction bases unmatched: 5. DNA of the CDR3: TGTGCCAGCAGCTTAGCCCTAGCGGGGGGATACTCCTACGAGCAGTACTTC. This translates into CASSLALAGGYSYEQYF.

The chain combines TRBV5-4 with TRBJ1-2; 8 bases line up with TRBD1. Germline-derived CDR1 and CDR2 are SGHNT and YYREEE (reference sequence). This CDR3 spans 13 amino acids. V gave up 3 bases and J gave up 4 bases; unmatched junction bases: 2. CDR3 sequence reads: CASSSTGAYGYTF. CDR3 DNA sequence: TGTGCCAGCAGCTCGACAGGGGCCTATGGCTACACCTTC.

The V call is TRBV19, the J call TRBJ2-3; 11 bases line up with TRBD1. In germline, CDR1 is LNHDA, CDR2 SQIVND (reference sequence). V was clipped by 9 bases and J by 4 bases; unmatched bases: 12. CDR3 length: 16 amino acids. Here the CDR3 reads CASQQTGTGGADTQYF. CDR3 sequence (DNA): TGTGCCAGCCAACAAACGGGGACAGGGGGGGCAGATACGCAGTATTTT.

This chain uses TRBV5-1 with TRBJ2-5; a possible D gene is TRBD2 (6 bases). The CDR3 runs to 15 residues. Trimming took 6 bases from V and 4 from J, leaving 19 bases between them. Per germline, CDR1 SGHRS and CDR2 YFSETQ. The CDR3 nucleotides are TGCGCCAGCACCCCCGGGTCGTCAGCGGGAGAGACCCAGTACTTC. It translates to CASTPGSSAGETQYF.

The chain recombines TRBV27 with TRBJ1-4; 9 nucleotides line up with TRBD1. Germline V CDR1 and CDR2: MNHEY, SMNVEV (reference sequence). CDR3 length: 14 residues. The V gene end was trimmed by 10 bases and the J gene end by 4 bases; junction bases not matched to a gene: 7. CDR3 region: CATRRTGVNEKLFF. CDR3 nucleotide sequence: TGTGCCACCAGAAGGACAGGGGTTAATGAAAAACTGTTTTTT.

This chain uses TRBV6-1 with TRBJ1-3; the D gene is possibly TRBD1 (6 bases). This CDR3 contains 14 residues. Trimming cost V 5 bases and J 0 bases, with 8 bases left between them. The germline V gene encodes CDR1 MNHNS and CDR2 SASEGT. The CDR3 region has the DNA TGTGCCAGCAGTCGGGACAACTCTGGAAACACCATATATTTT. The encoded protein is CASSRDNSGNTIYF.

This clone has a handful of counts. The CDR3: CASSLTARAHQPQHF. CDR3 DNA sequence: TGTGCCAGCAGTTTAACCGCCAGGGCGCATCAGCCCCAGCATTTT. The rearrangement links TRBV28 to TRBJ1-5; D is perhaps TRBD1 (5 bases). Trimming cost V 2 bases and J 5 bases, with 13 bases left between them. This CDR3 region has 15 residues. CDR1 and CDR2 from the germline V gene are MDHEN and SYDVKM.

The chain couples TRBV7-2 to TRBJ2-3; D not resolved. CDR1 and CDR2 (germline): SGHTA, FQGNSA. The CDR3 covers 14 residues. V lost 4 bases and J lost 0, with 8 bases in between. CDR3: CASSSTGSTDTQYF. In DNA form, the CDR3 reads TGTGCCAGCAGCTCGACGGGTAGCACAGATACGCAGTATTTT.

The rearrangement joins TRBV13 to TRBJ2-3; no clear D. Trimming cost V 2 bases and J 0 bases, with 15 bases left between them. The CDR3 totals 17 residues. Germline V CDR1 and CDR2: PRHDT, FYEKMQ (reference sequence). The CDR3 coding sequence is TGTGCCAGCAGCTTAAGGTTCGACGTTCCTAGCACAGATACGCAGTATTTT. It encodes CASSLRFDVPSTDTQYF.

The chain combines TRBV19 with TRBJ2-7; TRBD1 aligns across 12 bases. The germline gives CDR1 LNHDA, CDR2 SQIVND (reference sequence). The CDR3 is 16 amino acids. The V and J ends lost 0 bases and 3 bases, in that order; junction bases with no gene match: 3. The CDR3 DNA reads TGTGCCAGTAGTATAGACCGGGACAGGGGGCTCTACGAGCAGTACTTC. Encoded protein: CASSIDRDRGLYEQYF.

The chain uses TRBV10-3 and TRBJ1-1; D gene uncertain. The germline V gene has CDR1 ENHRY and CDR2 SYGVKD. Trimming shortened V by 5 bases and J by 1 base, and 8 bases separated the two germline ends. This CDR3 comprises 13 residues. The CDR3 region is CAISRTENTEAFF. The CDR3 nucleotides are TGTGCCATCAGTCGAACAGAGAACACTGAAGCTTTCTTT.

The chain recombines TRBV5-1 with TRBJ2-7; TRBD1 aligns across 9 bases. The germline V gene has CDR1 SGHRS and CDR2 YFSETQ. The CDR3 is made up of 17 amino acids. J gave up 1 base and V 4 bases, and 12 bases lay outside the gene matches. The CDR3 DNA follows: TGCGCCAGCAGCCGAGGACAGGGGACTCCCTTTTCCTACGAGCAGTACTTC. It is translated as CASSRGQGTPFSYEQYF.

The genes are TRBV9 and TRBJ2-1, with D tentatively TRBD1 or TRBD2 (5 bases each). V was pared by 0 bases and J by 0 bases, with 10 bases between. The V gene's germline CDR1 is SGDLS and CDR2 YYNGEE. The CDR3 covers 16 residues. CDR3 loop: CASSVGRGPSYNEQFF. CDR3 nucleotide sequence: TGTGCCAGCAGCGTAGGACGGGGCCCCTCCTACAATGAGCAGTTCTTC.

The chain has TRBV27 and TRBJ1-1; the D gene is possibly TRBD1 (6 bases). The V gene's germline CDR1 is MNHEY and CDR2 SMNVEV (reference sequence). V lost 3 bases, J lost 5 bases, and 13 bases lay in between. CDR3 size: 14 residues. The CDR3 loop is CASSFLGGSTEAFF. The CDR3 nucleotides are TGTGCCAGCAGTTTTTTAGGGGGGAGTACTGAAGCTTTCTTT.

The V and J genes are TRBV29-1 and TRBJ2-7; 9 bases fit TRBD1. This CDR3 contains 11 residues. V dropped 4 bases and J dropped 6; count of bases not matched to a gene: 1. Germline V gene sequence: CDR1 SQVTM, CDR2 ANQGSEA. The CDR3 region is CSVADRGEQYF. The CDR3, as DNA: TGCAGCGTTGCGGACAGGGGCGAGCAGTACTTC.

This clone is a singleton in its sample. The junction shows a germline mismatch at one end, possibly a read error. Additional DNA sequences in this sample encode the identical CDR3. The CDR3 region is CASNLQGASNTEAFF. In DNA, the CDR3 is TGTGCCAGCAACTTACAGGGGGCCTCGAACACTGAAGCCTTCTTT. This chain joins TRBV27 and TRBJ1-1; 9 nucleotides align to TRBD1. The CDR3 runs 15 residues. From germline, CDR1 is MNHEY and CDR2 SMNVEV (reference sequence).

The rearrangement links TRBV29-1 to TRBJ2-7; 11 bases are a match to TRBD1. The CDR3 contains 13 residues. The germline V gene encodes CDR1 SQVTM and CDR2 ANQGSEA. V lost 5 bases, J lost 4 bases, and 4 bases stayed unmatched. CDR3 protein: CSVIRDRGYEQYF. CDR3 DNA: TGCAGCGTTATAAGGGACAGGGGGTACGAGCAGTACTTC.

This rearrangement joins TRBV6-5 to TRBJ1-3, with 7 bases matching TRBD1. Germline trimming cut 6 bases from V and 4 bases from J; bases unmatched to any gene: 3. CDR3 length: 13 amino acids. The germline V gene has CDR1 MNHEY and CDR2 SVGAGI. The CDR3 DNA reads TGTGCCAGCAGCCCGACAGGGGGAAACACCATATATTTT. Protein product: CASSPTGGNTIYF.

V usage is TRBV6-5 and J usage is TRBJ1-2; 8 nucleotides agree with TRBD1. Germline lookup yields CDR1 MNHEY and CDR2 SVGAGI. The CDR3 spans 14 residues. Losses at the gene ends were 6 bases for V and 4 bases for J; bases not matched to a gene: 7. As DNA, the CDR3 is TGTGCCAGCAGCCCCTACAGGGGGTCCTATGGCTACACCTTC. It translates to CASSPYRGSYGYTF.

This chain links TRBV19 with TRBJ2-5; 14 bases agree with TRBD2. The germline V gene has CDR1 LNHDA and CDR2 SQIVND (reference sequence). CDR3 size: 19 residues. The ends lost 4 bases at V and 5 bases at J; junction bases unmatched: 15. CDR3 in amino acids: CASSTTFGTSGSVRETQYF. The CDR3 bases are TGTGCCAGTAGTACCACGTTTGGGACTAGCGGGAGTGTACGGGAGACCCAGTACTTC.

The chain uses TRBV7-2 and TRBJ1-1, with no clear D. The germline gives CDR1 SGHTA, CDR2 FQGNSA. Trimming removed 2 bases at V and 4 bases at J, with 14 bases between. The CDR3 runs 15 residues. Here the CDR3 DNA reads TGTGCCAGCAGCTTAAGGAGGTTGGCTCTCACTGAAGCTTTCTTT. It specifies CASSLRRLALTEAFF.